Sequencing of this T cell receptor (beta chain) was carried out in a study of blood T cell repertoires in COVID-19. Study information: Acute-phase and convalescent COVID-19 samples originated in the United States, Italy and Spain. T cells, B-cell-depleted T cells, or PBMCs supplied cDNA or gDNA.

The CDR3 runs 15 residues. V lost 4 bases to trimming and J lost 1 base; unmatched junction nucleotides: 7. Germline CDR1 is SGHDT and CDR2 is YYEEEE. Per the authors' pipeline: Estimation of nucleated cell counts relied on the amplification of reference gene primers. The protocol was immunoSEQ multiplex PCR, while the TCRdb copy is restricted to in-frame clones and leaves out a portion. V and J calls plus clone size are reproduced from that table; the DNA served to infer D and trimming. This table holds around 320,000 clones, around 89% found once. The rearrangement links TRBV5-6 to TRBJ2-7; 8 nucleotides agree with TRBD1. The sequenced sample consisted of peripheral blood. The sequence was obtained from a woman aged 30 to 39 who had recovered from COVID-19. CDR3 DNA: TGTGCCAGCAGCGCCCGGGACAGGATTTCCTACGAGCAGTACTTC. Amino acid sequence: CASSARDRISYEQYF.